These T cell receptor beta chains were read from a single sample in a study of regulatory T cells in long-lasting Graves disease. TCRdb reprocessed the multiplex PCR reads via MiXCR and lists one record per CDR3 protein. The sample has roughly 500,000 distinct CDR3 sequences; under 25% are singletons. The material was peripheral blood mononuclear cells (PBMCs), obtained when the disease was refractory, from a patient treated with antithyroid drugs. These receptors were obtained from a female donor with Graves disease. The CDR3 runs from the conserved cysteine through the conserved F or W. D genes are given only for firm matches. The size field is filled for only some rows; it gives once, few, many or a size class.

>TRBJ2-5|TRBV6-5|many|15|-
CASSYGEGAMETQYF
TGTGCCAGCAGTTATGGGGAGGGGGCGATGGAGACCCAGTACTTC
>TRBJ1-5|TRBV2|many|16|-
CASSGGGFYSNQPQHF
TGTGCCAGCAGTGGTGGAGGCTTCTATAGCAATCAGCCCCAGCATTTT
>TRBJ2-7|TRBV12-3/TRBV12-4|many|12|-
CASSRLTYEQYF
TGTGCCAGCAGTCGCCTCACCTACGAGCAGTACTTC
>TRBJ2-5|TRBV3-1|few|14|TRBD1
CASSHGTEQETQYF
TGTGCCAGCAGCCATGGGACAGAACAAGAGACCCAGTACTTC
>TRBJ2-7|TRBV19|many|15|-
CASSDGQDYSYEQYF
TGTGCCAGTAGTGACGGACAGGACTACTCCTACGAGCAGTACTTC
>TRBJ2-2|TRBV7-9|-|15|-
CASSLGTDNTGELFF
TGTGCCAGCAGCTTGGGAACGGATAACACCGGGGAGCTGTTTTTT
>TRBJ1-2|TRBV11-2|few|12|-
CASSLDWGGYTF
TGTGCCAGCAGCTTAGATTGGGGGGGCTACACCTTC
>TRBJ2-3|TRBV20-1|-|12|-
CSALDSWDTQYF
TGCAGTGCCCTGGACAGTTGGGATACGCAGTATTTT
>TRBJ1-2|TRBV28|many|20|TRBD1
CASSHAYPTGTGLANYGYTF
TGTGCCAGCAGCCATGCCTATCCTACCGGGACAGGCCTAGCTAACTATGGCTACACCTTC
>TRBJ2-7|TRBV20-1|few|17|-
CSASGGGNTGPIGEQYF
TGCAGTGCTAGTGGGGGAGGAAATACAGGCCCAATAGGCGAGCAGTACTTC
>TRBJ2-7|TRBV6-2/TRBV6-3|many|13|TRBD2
CATGTSATYEQYF
TGTGCCACCGGGACTAGCGCTACCTACGAGCAGTACTTC
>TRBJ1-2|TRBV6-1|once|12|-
CASRPPAPRYTF
TGTGCCAGCAGACCTCCCGCCCCGCGTTACACCTTC
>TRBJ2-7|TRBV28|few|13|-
CASSLTYHYEQYF
TGTGCCAGCAGTTTAACCTACCACTACGAGCAGTACTTC
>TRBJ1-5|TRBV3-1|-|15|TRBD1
CASSQAGTGLQPQHF
TGTGCCAGCAGCCAAGCTGGGACAGGTCTTCAGCCCCAGCATTTT
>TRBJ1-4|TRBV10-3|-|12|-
CAISWNGEKLFF
TGTGCCATCAGTTGGAATGGAGAAAAACTGTTTTTT
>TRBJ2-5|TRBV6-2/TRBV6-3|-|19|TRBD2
CASSPLRTSGGALPETQYF
TGTGCCAGCAGCCCCCTGCGGACTAGCGGGGGGGCATTGCCAGAGACCCAGTACTTC
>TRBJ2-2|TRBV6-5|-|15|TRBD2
CASSSLGGKGGELFF
TGTGCCAGCAGTTCCCTGGGAGGGAAAGGCGGGGAGCTGTTTTTT
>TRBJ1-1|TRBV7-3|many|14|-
CASSRMGGSTEAFF
TGTGCCAGCAGCAGGATGGGGGGATCGACTGAAGCTTTCTTT
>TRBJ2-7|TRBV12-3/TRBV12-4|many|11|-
CASRSGLFEYF
TGTGCCAGCAGATCGGGACTGTTCGAGTACTTC
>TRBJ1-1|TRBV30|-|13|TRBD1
CAWGQGTHTEAFF
TGTGCCTGGGGACAGGGGACTCACACTGAAGCTTTCTTT
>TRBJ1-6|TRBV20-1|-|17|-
CSARAPGGDSYNSPLHF
TGCAGTGCTAGGGCCCCGGGAGGGGACTCCTATAATTCACCCCTCCACTTT
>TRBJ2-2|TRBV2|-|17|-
CASSQWTRGLVTGELFF
TGTGCCAGCAGCCAATGGACAAGGGGGTTGGTCACCGGGGAGCTGTTTTTT
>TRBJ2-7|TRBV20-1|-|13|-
CSAHLPNSYEQYF
TGCAGTGCCCACCTCCCGAACTCCTACGAGCAGTACTTC